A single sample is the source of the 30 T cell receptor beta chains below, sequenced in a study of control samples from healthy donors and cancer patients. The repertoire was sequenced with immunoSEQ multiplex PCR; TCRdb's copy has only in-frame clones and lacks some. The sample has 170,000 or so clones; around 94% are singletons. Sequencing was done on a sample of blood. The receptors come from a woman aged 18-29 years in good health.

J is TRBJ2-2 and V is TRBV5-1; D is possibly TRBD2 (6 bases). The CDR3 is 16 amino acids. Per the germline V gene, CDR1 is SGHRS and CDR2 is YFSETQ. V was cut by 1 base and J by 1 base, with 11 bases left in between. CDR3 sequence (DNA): TGCGCCAGCAGCTTGAGGCCCGGGGGGAACACCGGGGAGCTGTTTTTT. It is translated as CASSLRPGGNTGELFF.

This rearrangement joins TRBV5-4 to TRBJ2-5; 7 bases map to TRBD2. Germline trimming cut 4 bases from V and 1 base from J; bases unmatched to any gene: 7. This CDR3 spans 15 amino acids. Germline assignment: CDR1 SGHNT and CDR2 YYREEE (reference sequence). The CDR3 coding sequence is TGTGCCAGCAGCGGGAAGGCTAGCGGCCAAGAGACCCAGTACTTC. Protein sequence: CASSGKASGQETQYF.

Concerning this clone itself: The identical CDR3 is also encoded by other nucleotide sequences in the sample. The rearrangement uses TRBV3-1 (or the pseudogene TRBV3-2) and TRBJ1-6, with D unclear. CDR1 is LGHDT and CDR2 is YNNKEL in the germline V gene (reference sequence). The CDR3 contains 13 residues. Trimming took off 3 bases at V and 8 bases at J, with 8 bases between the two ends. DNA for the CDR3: TGTGCCAGCAGCCAGGACGGGGATTCACCCCTCCACTTT. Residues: CASSQDGDSPLHF.

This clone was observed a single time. The CDR3 region is CSVQAGLGAFF. CDR3 nucleotides: TGCAGCGTTCAAGCGGGGCTCGGAGCTTTCTTT. The V and J genes are TRBV29-1 and TRBJ1-1, with D perhaps matching TRBD1 (5 bases). CDR1 SQVTM and CDR2 ANQGSEA come from the germline V gene. V dropped 5 bases and J dropped 10 bases, with 14 bases sitting between them. The CDR3 runs to 11 residues.

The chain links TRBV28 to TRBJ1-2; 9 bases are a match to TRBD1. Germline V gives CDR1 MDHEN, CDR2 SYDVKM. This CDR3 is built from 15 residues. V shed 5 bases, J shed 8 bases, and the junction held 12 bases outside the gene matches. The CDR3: CASSAWDREFRGYTF. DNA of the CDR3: TGTGCCAGCAGTGCTTGGGACAGGGAATTTCGAGGCTACACCTTC.

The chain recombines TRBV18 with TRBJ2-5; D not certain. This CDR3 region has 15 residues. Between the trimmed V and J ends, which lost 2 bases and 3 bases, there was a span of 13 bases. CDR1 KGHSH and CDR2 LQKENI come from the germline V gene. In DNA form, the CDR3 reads TGTGCCAGCTCACCATCTCGGTCTGTCGAAGAGACCCAGTACTTC. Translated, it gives CASSPSRSVEETQYF.

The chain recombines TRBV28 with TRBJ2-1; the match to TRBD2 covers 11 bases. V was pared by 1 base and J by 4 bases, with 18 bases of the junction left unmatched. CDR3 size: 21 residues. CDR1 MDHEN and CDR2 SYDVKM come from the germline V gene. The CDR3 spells CASSLLSSGAVGLAGYNEQFF. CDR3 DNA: TGTGCCAGCAGTTTATTATCGTCGGGGGCAGTAGGACTAGCGGGTTACAATGAGCAGTTCTTC.

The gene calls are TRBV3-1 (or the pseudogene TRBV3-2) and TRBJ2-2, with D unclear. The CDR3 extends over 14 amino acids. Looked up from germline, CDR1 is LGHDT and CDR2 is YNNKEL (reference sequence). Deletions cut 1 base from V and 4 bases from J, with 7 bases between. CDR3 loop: CASSQAGSTGELFF. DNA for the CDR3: TGTGCCAGCAGCCAAGCGGGCAGCACCGGGGAGCTGTTTTTT.

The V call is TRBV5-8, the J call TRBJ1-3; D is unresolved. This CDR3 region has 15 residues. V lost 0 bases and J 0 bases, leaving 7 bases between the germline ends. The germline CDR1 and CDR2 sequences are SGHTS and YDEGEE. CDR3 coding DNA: TGTGCCAGCAGCTTGGGATGGGTCTCTGGAAACACCATATATTTT. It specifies CASSLGWVSGNTIYF. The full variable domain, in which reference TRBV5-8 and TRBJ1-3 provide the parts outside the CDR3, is EAGVTQSPTHLIKTRGQQATLRCSPISGHTSVYWYQQALGLGLQFLLWYDEGEERNRGNFPPRFSGRQFPNYSSELNVNALELEDSALYLCASSLGWVSGNTIYFGEGSWLTVV.

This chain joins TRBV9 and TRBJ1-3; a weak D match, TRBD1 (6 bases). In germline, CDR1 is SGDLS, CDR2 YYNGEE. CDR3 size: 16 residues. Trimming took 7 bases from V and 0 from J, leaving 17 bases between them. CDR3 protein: CASGANRDSSGNTIYF. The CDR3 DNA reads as TGTGCCAGCGGAGCTAACAGGGATAGCTCTGGAAACACCATATATTTT.

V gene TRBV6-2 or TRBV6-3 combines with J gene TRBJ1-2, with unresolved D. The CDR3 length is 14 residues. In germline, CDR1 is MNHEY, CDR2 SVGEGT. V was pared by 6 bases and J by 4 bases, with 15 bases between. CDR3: CASSEYGPVYGYTF. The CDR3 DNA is TGTGCCAGCAGCGAATACGGACCCGTCTATGGCTACACCTTC.

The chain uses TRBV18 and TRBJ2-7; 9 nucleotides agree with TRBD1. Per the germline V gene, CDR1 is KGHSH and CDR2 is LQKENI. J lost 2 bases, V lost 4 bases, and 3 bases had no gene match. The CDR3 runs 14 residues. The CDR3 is CASSRGQGPYEQYF. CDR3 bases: TGTGCCAGCTCACGGGGACAGGGCCCCTACGAGCAGTACTTC.

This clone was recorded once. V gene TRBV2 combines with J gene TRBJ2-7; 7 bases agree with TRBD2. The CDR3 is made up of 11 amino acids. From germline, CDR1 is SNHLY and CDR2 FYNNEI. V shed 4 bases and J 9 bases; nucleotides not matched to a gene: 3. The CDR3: CASSGGGRQYF. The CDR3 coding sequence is TGTGCCAGCAGTGGCGGGGGAAGGCAGTACTTC.

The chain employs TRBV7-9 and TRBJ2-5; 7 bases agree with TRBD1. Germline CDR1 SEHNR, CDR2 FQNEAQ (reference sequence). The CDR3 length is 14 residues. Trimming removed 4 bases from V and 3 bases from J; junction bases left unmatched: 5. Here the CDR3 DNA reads TGTGCCAGCAGCTATTACGACAGGGAAGAGACCCAGTACTTC. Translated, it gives CASSYYDREETQYF.

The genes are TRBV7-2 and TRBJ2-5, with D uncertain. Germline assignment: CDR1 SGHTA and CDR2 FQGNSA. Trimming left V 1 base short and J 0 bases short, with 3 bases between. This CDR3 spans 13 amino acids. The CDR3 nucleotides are TGTGCCAGCAGCTTAGATTACCAAGAGACCCAGTACTTC. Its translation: CASSLDYQETQYF.

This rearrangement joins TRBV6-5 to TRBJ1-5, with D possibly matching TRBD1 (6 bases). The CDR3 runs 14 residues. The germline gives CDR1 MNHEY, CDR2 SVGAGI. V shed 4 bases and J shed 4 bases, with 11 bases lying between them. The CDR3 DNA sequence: TGTGCCAGCAGTTTCCCTGGACAGAATCAGCCCCAGCATTTT. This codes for CASSFPGQNQPQHF.

Here the CDR3 DNA reads TGTGCCAGCAGTTTATATTCCCGGGCCAATTCACCCCTCCACTTT. Amino acids: CASSLYSRANSPLHF. The rearrangement uses TRBV27 and TRBJ1-6; D uncertain. Trimming pared 1 base from V and 7 bases from J, leaving 11 bases between. The CDR3 is 15 amino acids. Germline V gives CDR1 MNHEY, CDR2 SMNVEV (reference sequence).

This CDR3 reads CASSFGDSRDEKLFF. CDR3 in DNA: TGTGCCAGCAGCTTCGGAGATTCCCGGGACGAAAAACTGTTTTTT. The chain uses TRBV11-2 and TRBJ1-4; possible D gene TRBD1, 5 bases. The germline V gene has CDR1 SGHAT and CDR2 FQNNGV. The CDR3 sequence is 15 residues long. V lost 3 bases, J lost 8 bases, and 16 bases lay in between.

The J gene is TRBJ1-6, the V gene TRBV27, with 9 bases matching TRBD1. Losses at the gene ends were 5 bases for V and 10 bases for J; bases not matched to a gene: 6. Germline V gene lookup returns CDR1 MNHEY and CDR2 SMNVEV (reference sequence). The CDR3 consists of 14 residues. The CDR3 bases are TGTGCCAGCAGTAACGACAGGGGGAAATCACCCCTCCACTTT. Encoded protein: CASSNDRGKSPLHF.

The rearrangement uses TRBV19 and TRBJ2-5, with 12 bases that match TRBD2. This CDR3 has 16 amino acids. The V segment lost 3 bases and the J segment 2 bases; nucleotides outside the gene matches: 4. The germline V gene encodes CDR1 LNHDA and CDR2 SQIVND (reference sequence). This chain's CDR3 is CASSMRLAGGQETQYF. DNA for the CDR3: TGTGCCAGTAGTATGCGGCTAGCGGGGGGGCAAGAGACCCAGTACTTC.

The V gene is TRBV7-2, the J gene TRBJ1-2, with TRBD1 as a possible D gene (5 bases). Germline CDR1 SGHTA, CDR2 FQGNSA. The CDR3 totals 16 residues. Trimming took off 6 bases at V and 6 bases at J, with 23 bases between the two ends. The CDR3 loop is CASSFIILRGDDGYTF. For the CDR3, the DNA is TGTGCCAGCAGTTTTATCATACTACGGGGGGACGATGGCTACACCTTC.

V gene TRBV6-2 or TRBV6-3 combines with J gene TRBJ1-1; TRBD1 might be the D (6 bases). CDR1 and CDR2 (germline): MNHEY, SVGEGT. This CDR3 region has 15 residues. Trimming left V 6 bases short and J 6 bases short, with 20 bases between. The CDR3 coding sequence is TGTGCCAGCAGCCGCCATGCTACAGGGATGGCTGAAGCTTTCTTT. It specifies CASSRHATGMAEAFF.

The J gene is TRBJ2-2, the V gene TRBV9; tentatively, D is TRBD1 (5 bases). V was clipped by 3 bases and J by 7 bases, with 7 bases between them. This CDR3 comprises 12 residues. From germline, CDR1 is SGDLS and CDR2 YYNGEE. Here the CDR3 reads CASSADSGELFF. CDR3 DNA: TGTGCCAGCAGCGCTGACAGCGGGGAGCTGTTTTTT.

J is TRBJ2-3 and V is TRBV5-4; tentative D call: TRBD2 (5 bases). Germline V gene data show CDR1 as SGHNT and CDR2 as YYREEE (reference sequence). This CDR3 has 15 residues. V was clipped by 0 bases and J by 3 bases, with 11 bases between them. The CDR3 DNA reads TGTGCCAGCAGCTTGGTGGCGGGTAGTACAGATACGCAGTATTTT. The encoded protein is CASSLVAGSTDTQYF.

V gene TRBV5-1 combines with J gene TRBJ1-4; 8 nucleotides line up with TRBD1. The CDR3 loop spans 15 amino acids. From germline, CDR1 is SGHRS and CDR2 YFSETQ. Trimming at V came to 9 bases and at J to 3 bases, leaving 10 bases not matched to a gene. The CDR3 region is CANVGQGPSNEKLFF. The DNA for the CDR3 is TGCGCCAATGTTGGACAGGGTCCGTCTAATGAAAAACTGTTTTTT.

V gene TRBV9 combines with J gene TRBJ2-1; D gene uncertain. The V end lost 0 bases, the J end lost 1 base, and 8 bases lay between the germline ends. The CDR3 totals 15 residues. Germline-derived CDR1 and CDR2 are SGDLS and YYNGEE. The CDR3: CASSVGGRSYNEQFF. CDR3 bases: TGTGCCAGCAGCGTAGGAGGCCGTTCCTACAATGAGCAGTTCTTC. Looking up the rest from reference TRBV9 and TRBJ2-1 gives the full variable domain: DSGVTQTPKHLITATGQRVTLRCSPRSGDLSVYWYQQSLDQGLQFLIQYYNGEERAKGNILERFSAQQFPDLHSELNLSSLELGDSALYFCASSVGGRSYNEQFFGPGTRLTVL.

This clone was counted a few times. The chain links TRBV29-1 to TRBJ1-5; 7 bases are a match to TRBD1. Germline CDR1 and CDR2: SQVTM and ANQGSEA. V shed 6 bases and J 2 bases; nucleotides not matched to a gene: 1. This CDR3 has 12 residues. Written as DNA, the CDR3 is TGCAGCGTAGGACAGGGCAATCAGCCCCAGCATTTT. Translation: CSVGQGNQPQHF.

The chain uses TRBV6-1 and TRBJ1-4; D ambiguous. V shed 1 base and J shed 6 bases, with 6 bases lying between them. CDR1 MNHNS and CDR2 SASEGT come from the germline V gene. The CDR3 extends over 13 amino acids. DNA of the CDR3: TGTGCCAGCAGTGAAGGGTACGATGAAAAACTGTTTTTT. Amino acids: CASSEGYDEKLFF.

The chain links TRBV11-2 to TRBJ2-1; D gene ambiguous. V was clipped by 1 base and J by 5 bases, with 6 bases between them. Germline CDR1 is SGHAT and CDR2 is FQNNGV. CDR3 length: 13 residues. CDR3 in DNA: TGTGCCAGCAGCTTAGGGCTCAACAATGAGCAGTTCTTC. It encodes CASSLGLNNEQFF.

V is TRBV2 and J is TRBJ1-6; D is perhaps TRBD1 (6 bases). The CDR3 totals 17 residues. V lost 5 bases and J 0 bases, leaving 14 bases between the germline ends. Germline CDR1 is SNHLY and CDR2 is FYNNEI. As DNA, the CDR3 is TGTGCCAGCAGTTCAGACAGGTCGAGCTCCTATAATTCACCCCTCCACTTT. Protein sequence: CASSSDRSSSYNSPLHF.